A single sample is the source of the 22 T cell receptor beta chains below, sequenced in a study of T cells in Graves' hyperthyroidism and ophthalmopathy. Amplification targeted TCR beta CDR3 regions from RNA transcripts. The TCR CDR3 was amplified in a first-round RT-PCR using the HTBI primer set. TCRdb called the multiplex PCR reads again in MiXCR, with one record for every CDR3 protein. The table lists around 270,000 distinct CDR3 sequences, roughly 20% of them singletons. Material for sequencing was blood. The receptors originated from a man aged 45-60 years with Graves' ophthalmopathy.

The V gene is TRBV10-3, the J gene TRBJ2-1, with 13 bases that match TRBD2. The CDR3 is 14 amino acids. After removal of 10 bases from V and 8 bases from J, the junction contained 8 bases not matched to a gene. The germline V gene has CDR1 ENHRY and CDR2 SYGVKD. Written as DNA, the CDR3 is TGTGCCACTACCCGACTAGCGGGAGGCGATGAGCAGTTCTTC. Protein: CATTRLAGGDEQFF.

The sample holds many counts of this clonotype. The chain combines TRBV7-8 with TRBJ1-1, with 7 bases fitting TRBD1. The trim removed 8 bases at V and 4 bases at J, leaving 7 bases unmatched. The germline V gene encodes CDR1 SGHVS and CDR2 FQNEAQ. CDR3 length: 13 residues. CDR3: CASRQGLGTEAFF. The CDR3 region has the DNA TGTGCCAGCCGACAGGGTTTAGGCACTGAAGCTTTCTTT.

This clonotype was detected a few times. The chain recombines TRBV24-1 with TRBJ2-1, with 10 bases that match TRBD2. The V gene end was trimmed by 6 bases and the J gene end by 10 bases; junction bases not matched to a gene: 2. The CDR3 totals 12 residues. Germline-derived CDR1 and CDR2 are KGHDR and SFDVKD. Here the CDR3 reads CATSLAGVEQFF. Here the CDR3 DNA reads TGTGCCACCAGTCTAGCGGGAGTCGAGCAGTTCTTC.

This clonotype came up many times. The chain has TRBV5-1 and TRBJ2-7; 7 nucleotides align to TRBD1. The CDR3 runs to 15 residues. V shed 0 bases and J 5 bases; nucleotides not matched to a gene: 8. Germline V gene lookup returns CDR1 SGHRS and CDR2 YFSETQ. CDR3 nucleotide sequence: TGCGCCAGCAGCTTGGAAGGACAGGTTTTGGACGAGCAGTACTTC. Translated: CASSLEGQVLDEQYF.

As to this clonotype: A much more abundant neighbour one base away suggests this may be a read error. V gene TRBV5-6 combines with J gene TRBJ2-5; D not certain. CDR1 is SGHDT and CDR2 is YYEEEE in the germline V gene. The CDR3 is 15 residues long. The CDR3 coding sequence is TGTGTCAGCAGCTTGGAGTGGCGGAACCAAGAGACCCAGTACTTC. This sequence encodes CVSSLEWRNQETQYF.

This clonotype was seen a few times. The chain employs TRBV28 and TRBJ2-4; 9 bases are a match to TRBD1. V trimming: 6 bases; J trimming: 14 bases; junction bases outside the gene matches: 14. CDR1 is MDHEN and CDR2 is SYDVKM in the germline V gene. The CDR3 consists of 14 residues. The CDR3 here is CASSQPPSTGGEYF. In DNA form, the CDR3 reads TGTGCCAGCAGCCAACCCCCCTCGACAGGGGGGGAGTACTTC.

The CDR3 DNA sequence: TGTGCCAGCAGTTACCTTAGCGGGAGGAATGAGCAGTTCTTC. It is translated as CASSYLSGRNEQFF. J is TRBJ2-1 and V is TRBV6-6; 10 bases align to TRBD2. CDR3 length equals 14 residues. V gave up 2 bases and J gave up 7 bases; unmatched junction bases: 2. Germline CDR1 reads MNHNY; CDR2 reads SVGAGI (reference sequence).

This sequence joins TRBV11-1 and TRBJ2-7; 9 bases align to TRBD1. CDR3 length: 14 amino acids. Germline V gene lookup returns CDR1 SGHAT and CDR2 FQDESV (reference sequence). Trimming removed 3 bases from V and 5 bases from J; junction bases left unmatched: 5. The CDR3 DNA sequence: TGTGCCAGCAGCTTCAGGGACAGGGTACACGAGCAGTACTTC. Its protein product is CASSFRDRVHEQYF. The full variable domain, rest sourced from reference TRBV11-1 and TRBJ2-7, is EAEVAQSPRYKITEKSQAVAFWCDPISGHATLYWYRQILGQGPELLVQFQDESVVDDSQLPKDRFSAERLKGVDSTLKIQPAELGDSAMYLCASSFRDRVHEQYFGPGTRLTVT.

This clonotype was counted many times. The gene calls are TRBV20-1 and TRBJ2-3; a possible D gene is TRBD2 (6 bases). V was pared by 2 bases and J by 2 bases, with 11 bases between. CDR1 and CDR2 (germline): DFQATT, SNEGSKA (reference sequence). There are 14 residues in the CDR3. The CDR3: CSARLGLNTDTQYF. CDR3 in DNA: TGCAGTGCTAGACTAGGACTAAACACAGATACGCAGTATTTT.

For this clonotype: A read error may explain this, as a much larger clone is one base away. The chain links TRBV30 to TRBJ1-2, with TRBD1 identical over 11 bases. Trimming at V came to 1 base and at J to 4 bases, leaving 2 bases not matched to a gene. CDR1 GTSNPN and CDR2 SVGIG come from the germline V gene (reference sequence). CDR3 size: 14 residues. In DNA form, the CDR3 reads TGTGCCTGGAGTGCCGGACAGGGGGCCTATGGCTACACCTTC. This gives the protein CAWSAGQGAYGYTF.

The V and J genes are TRBV5-4 and TRBJ2-7, with 10 positions matching TRBD2. This CDR3 spans 14 amino acids. V lost 4 bases and J lost 2; bases outside the gene matches: 3. Germline V CDR1 and CDR2: SGHNT, YYREEE (reference sequence). CDR3: CASSATSGTYEQYF. The CDR3, as DNA: TGTGCCAGCAGCGCTACTAGCGGGACCTACGAGCAGTACTTC.

This clonotype was observed many times. V is TRBV7-2 and J is TRBJ2-3; D is possibly TRBD2 (7 bases). The V gene's germline CDR1 is SGHTA and CDR2 FQGNSA. Trimming pared 1 base from V and 4 bases from J, leaving 15 bases between. This CDR3 is built from 16 residues. CDR3 amino acids: CASSLGGGLAPDTQYF. CDR3 DNA: TGTGCCAGCAGCTTAGGGGGGGGGCTAGCCCCAGATACGCAGTATTTT.

This clonotype has ten or more counts. The J gene is TRBJ2-5, the V gene TRBV2; 13 nucleotides line up with TRBD2. The CDR3 contains 15 residues. CDR1 SNHLY and CDR2 FYNNEI come from the germline V gene. Trimming at V came to 6 bases and at J to 2 bases, leaving 3 bases not matched to a gene. The CDR3 nucleotides read TGTGCCAGCAGGCCGGGACTAGCGGGGCAAGAGACCCAGTACTTC. Protein product: CASRPGLAGQETQYF.

This clonotype was counted at least ten times. The rearrangement links TRBV27 to TRBJ1-5; no clear D. Trimming removed 6 bases from V and 2 bases from J, with 11 bases in between. The CDR3 length is 14 residues. In germline, CDR1 is MNHEY, CDR2 SMNVEV (reference sequence). CDR3 protein: CASSRTLGNQPQHF. As DNA, the CDR3 is TGTGCCAGCAGCCGGACGTTAGGCAATCAGCCCCAGCATTTT.

This clonotype was detected a few times. The chain couples TRBV19 to TRBJ2-1; the match to TRBD1 covers 8 bases. V dropped 7 bases and J dropped 5; count of bases not matched to a gene: 10. CDR1 LNHDA and CDR2 SQIVND come from the germline V gene (reference sequence). This CDR3 is 15 amino acids long. The CDR3 here is CASTPLDRGHNEQFF. Here the CDR3 DNA reads TGTGCCAGTACCCCCCTCGACAGGGGCCACAATGAGCAGTTCTTC.

The CDR3 region has the DNA TGTGCCAGCAGTGGTAGACAGGTTCTAGCCAAAAACATTCAGTACTTC. This sequence encodes CASSGRQVLAKNIQYF. V usage is TRBV2 and J usage is TRBJ2-4, with D possibly TRBD1 on 6 matching bases. Trimming took 4 bases from V and 0 from J, leaving 13 bases between them. Germline V gene lookup returns CDR1 SNHLY and CDR2 FYNNEI. CDR3 length: 16 amino acids.

In this sample, this clonotype turned up a few times. The genes are TRBV6-2 or TRBV6-3 and TRBJ2-7; the D gene could be TRBD1 or TRBD2 (6 bases each). The V and J ends lost 2 bases and 0 bases respectively, with 14 bases between them. The CDR3 totals 16 residues. CDR1 is MNHEY, CDR2 SVGEGT, per germline. This CDR3 is CASSYPRGAVSYEQYF. For the CDR3, the DNA is TGTGCCAGCAGTTACCCGAGGGGGGCCGTCTCCTACGAGCAGTACTTC.

To note about this clonotype: An end of the junction does not agree with germline; a read error may underlie this. V usage is TRBV5-6 and J usage is TRBJ2-3; 7 bases align to TRBD2. Per the germline V gene, CDR1 is SGHDT and CDR2 is YYEEEE. This CDR3 has 13 residues. Here the CDR3 reads CAGRFTSADTQYF. The CDR3 DNA sequence: TGTGCCGGCAGGTTTACTAGCGCAGATACGCAGTATTTT.

There are many counts of this clonotype. The rearrangement uses TRBV6-1 and TRBJ1-1, with a tentative D call TRBD1 (5 bases). V lost 5 bases and J 1 base, leaving 14 bases between the germline ends. Germline V CDR1 and CDR2: MNHNS, SASEGT. This CDR3 region has 15 residues. The chain's CDR3 is CASSRGGTSNTEAFF. CDR3 DNA: TGTGCCAGCAGTCGAGGCGGGACGTCGAACACTGAAGCTTTCTTT.

This clonotype has ten or more counts. This sequence joins TRBV11-2 and TRBJ1-5; D is unclear. Trimming left V 0 bases short and J 5 bases short, with 5 bases between. Germline V lookup: CDR1 SGHAT, CDR2 FQNNGV. This CDR3 spans 13 amino acids. The CDR3 loop is CASSLEWDQPQHF. The CDR3 DNA follows: TGTGCCAGCAGCTTAGAGTGGGATCAGCCCCAGCATTTT.

As regards this clonotype: This may arise from a read error, as a much more abundant clone is one base away. This sequence joins TRBV20-1 and TRBJ2-2; 16 nucleotides match TRBD2. This CDR3 region has 14 residues. Per the germline V gene, CDR1 is DFQATT and CDR2 is SNEGSKA (reference sequence). The CDR3 here is CSAGDGTSGRELSF. The CDR3 DNA is TGCAGTGCTGGGGACGGGACTAGCGGGAGGGAGCTGTCTTTT.

V is TRBV28 and J is TRBJ2-1, with 11 bases that match TRBD2. The CDR3 is 15 amino acids. Trimming took 8 bases from V and 7 from J; bases not matched to a gene: 10. The germline V gene has CDR1 MDHEN and CDR2 SYDVKM. The CDR3 reads CASLAGGLAGNEQFF. For the CDR3, the DNA is TGTGCCAGCCTAGCGGGAGGTCTCGCCGGGAATGAGCAGTTCTTC.